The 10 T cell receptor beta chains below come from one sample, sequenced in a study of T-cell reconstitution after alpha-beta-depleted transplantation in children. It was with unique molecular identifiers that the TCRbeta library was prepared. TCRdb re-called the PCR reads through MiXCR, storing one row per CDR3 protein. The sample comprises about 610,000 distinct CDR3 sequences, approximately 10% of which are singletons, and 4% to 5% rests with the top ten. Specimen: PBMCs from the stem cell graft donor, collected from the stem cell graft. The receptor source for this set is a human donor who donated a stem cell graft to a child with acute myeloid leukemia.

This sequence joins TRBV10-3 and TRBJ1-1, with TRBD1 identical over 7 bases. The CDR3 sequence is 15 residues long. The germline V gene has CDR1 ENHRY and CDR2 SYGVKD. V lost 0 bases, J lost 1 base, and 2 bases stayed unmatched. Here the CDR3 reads CAISESGGQNTEAFF. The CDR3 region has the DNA TGTGCCATCAGTGAGTCAGGGGGCCAGAACACTGAAGCTTTCTTT.

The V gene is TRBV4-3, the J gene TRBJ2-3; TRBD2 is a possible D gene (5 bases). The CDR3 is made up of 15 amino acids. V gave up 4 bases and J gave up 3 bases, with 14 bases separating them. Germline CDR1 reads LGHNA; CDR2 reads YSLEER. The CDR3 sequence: CASSRSSRTTDTQYF. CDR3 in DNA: TGCGCCAGCAGCCGCTCAAGCCGGACTACAGATACGCAGTATTTT.

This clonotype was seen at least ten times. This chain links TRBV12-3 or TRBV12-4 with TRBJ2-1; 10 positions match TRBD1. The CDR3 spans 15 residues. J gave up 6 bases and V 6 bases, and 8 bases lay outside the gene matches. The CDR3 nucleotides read TGTGCCAGCAGCGGGACAGGGGCGCTTGGCAATGAGCAGTTCTTC. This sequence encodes CASSGTGALGNEQFF.

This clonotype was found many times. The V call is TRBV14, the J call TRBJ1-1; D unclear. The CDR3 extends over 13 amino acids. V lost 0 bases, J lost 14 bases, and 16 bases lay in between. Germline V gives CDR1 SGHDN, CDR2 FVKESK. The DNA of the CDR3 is TGTGCCAGCAGCCAAGATCTCGGCCCAGTGAGGTTCTTT. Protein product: CASSQDLGPVRFF.

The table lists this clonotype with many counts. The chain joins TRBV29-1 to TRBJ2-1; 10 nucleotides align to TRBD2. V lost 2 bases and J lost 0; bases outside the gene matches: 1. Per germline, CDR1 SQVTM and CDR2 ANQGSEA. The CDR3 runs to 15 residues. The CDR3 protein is CSVEPSGSSYNEQFF. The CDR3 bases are TGCAGCGTTGAACCTAGCGGGAGCTCCTACAATGAGCAGTTCTTC.

The chain's CDR3 is CASSLIGTGVNTEAFF. Here the CDR3 DNA reads TGTGCCAGCAGTTTGATTGGGACAGGGGTGAACACTGAAGCTTTCTTT. The chain combines TRBV28 with TRBJ1-1; TRBD1 matches 10 bases. This CDR3 comprises 16 residues. J was trimmed by 0 bases and V by 3 bases; bases with no gene match: 4. Germline V CDR1 and CDR2: MDHEN, SYDVKM.

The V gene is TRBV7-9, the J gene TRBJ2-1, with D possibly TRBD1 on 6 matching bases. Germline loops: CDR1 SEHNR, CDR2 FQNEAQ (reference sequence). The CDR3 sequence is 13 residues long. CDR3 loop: CSLKGGPYNEQFF. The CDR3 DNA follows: TGTTCCCTTAAAGGGGGACCGTACAATGAGCAGTTCTTC.

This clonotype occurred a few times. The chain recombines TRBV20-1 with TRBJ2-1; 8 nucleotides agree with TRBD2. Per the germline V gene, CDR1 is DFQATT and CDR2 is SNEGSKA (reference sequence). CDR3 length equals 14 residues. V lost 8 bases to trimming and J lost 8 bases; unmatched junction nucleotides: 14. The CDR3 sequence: CSSLRGLVIDEQFF. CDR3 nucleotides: TGCAGTTCCCTTAGGGGACTAGTCATCGATGAGCAGTTCTTC.

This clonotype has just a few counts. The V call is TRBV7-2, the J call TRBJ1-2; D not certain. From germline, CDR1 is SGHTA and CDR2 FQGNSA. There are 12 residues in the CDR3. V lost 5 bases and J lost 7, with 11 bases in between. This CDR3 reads CASSPRTIGYTF. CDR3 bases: TGTGCCAGCAGCCCCCGGACGATTGGCTACACCTTC.

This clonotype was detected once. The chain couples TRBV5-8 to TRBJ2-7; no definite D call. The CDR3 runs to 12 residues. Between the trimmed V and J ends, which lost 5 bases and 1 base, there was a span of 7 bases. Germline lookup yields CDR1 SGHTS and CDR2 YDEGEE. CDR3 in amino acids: CASRPRSYEQYF. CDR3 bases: TGTGCCAGCAGACCCCGGTCCTACGAGCAGTACTTC.